These 11 T cell receptor beta chains came from one sample sequenced in a study of vaccination effects on CD4 cells after COVID-19. After expansion with viral peptide pools in the ViraFEST assay, antigen-specific CD4+ T cells were sequenced. A roughly ten-day culture period preceded the isolation of CD4+ T cells. Vaccine recipients, nucleocapsid antibody negative, had no prior SARS-CoV-2 infection. For these receptors, no antigen is known. Repertoires were generated with immunoSEQ multiplex PCR, while TCRdb's copy carries only in-frame clones and drops some. The data hold more than 35,000 clones, with over 65% observed a single time. Sequencing was performed on CD4+ T cells from PBMCs cultured with HCoV-OC43 spike peptides, taken before COVID-19 vaccination. Subset specified: HCoV-OC43 spike overlapping peptide pool stimulation. These TCRs come from a human donor who received a COVID-19 vaccine.

The genes are TRBV29-1 and TRBJ2-5; D is uncertain. Germline CDR1 and CDR2: SQVTM and ANQGSEA. This CDR3 comprises 13 residues. Trimming removed 1 base at V and 1 base at J, with 7 bases between. In DNA form, the CDR3 reads TGCAGCGTTGAAGGGGTGGTCCAAGAGACCCAGTACTTC. Residues: CSVEGVVQETQYF. Looking up the rest from reference TRBV29-1 and TRBJ2-5 gives the full variable domain: SAVISQKPSRDICQRGTSLTIQCQVDSQVTMMFWYRQQPGQSLTLIATANQGSEATYESGFVIDKFPISRPNLTFSTLTVSNMSPEDSSIYLCSVEGVVQETQYFGPGTRLLVL.

The CDR3 bases are TGTGCCAGCAGCCATAAATCCCGGGGCATAGATCAGCCCCAGCATTTT. It specifies CASSHKSRGIDQPQHF. J is TRBJ1-5 and V is TRBV5-4, with D perhaps matching TRBD1 (5 bases). Germline CDR1 reads SGHNT; CDR2 reads YYREEE (reference sequence). The CDR3 is 16 residues long. V lost 4 bases, J lost 5 bases, and 19 bases lay in between.

There are a few counts of this clone. V usage is TRBV7-9 and J usage is TRBJ2-1; the match to TRBD2 covers 10 bases. The CDR3 sequence is 17 residues long. The V gene's germline CDR1 is SEHNR and CDR2 FQNEAQ (reference sequence). The junction had 16 bases not matched to a gene; V was cut back by 5 bases and J by 9 bases. CDR3 amino acids: CASSSQSSSGRHGEQFF. For the CDR3, the DNA is TGTGCCAGCAGCAGCCAAAGTAGTAGCGGGAGGCATGGTGAGCAGTTCTTC.

The rearrangement links TRBV4-1 to TRBJ1-5; D possibly corresponds to TRBD1 (5 bases). The V and J ends lost 1 base and 3 bases respectively, with 10 bases between them. CDR1 and CDR2 from the germline V gene are MGHRA and YSYEKL. This CDR3 is 15 amino acids long. CDR3: CASSQGGAYNQPQHF. CDR3 bases: TGCGCCAGCAGCCAAGGAGGGGCGTACAATCAGCCCCAGCATTTT.

This chain uses TRBV6-6 with TRBJ2-2, with D unclear. The CDR3 loop spans 12 amino acids. Germline V gives CDR1 MNHNY, CDR2 SVGAGI (reference sequence). Trimming shortened V by 4 bases and J by 9 bases, and 9 bases separated the two germline ends. CDR3 sequence: CASSLPLRELFF. As DNA, the CDR3 is TGTGCCAGCAGTTTACCGCTAAGGGAGCTGTTTTTT.

The V call is TRBV4-2, the J call TRBJ1-2, with D possibly being TRBD1 (5 bases). This CDR3 is 22 amino acids long. Trimming left V 0 bases short and J 4 bases short, with 33 bases between. The germline V gene encodes CDR1 LGHNA and CDR2 YNFKEQ. The CDR3 here is CASSQEAGQGLPSVRKVYGYTF. CDR3 bases: TGTGCCAGCAGCCAAGAGGCGGGGCAGGGTTTGCCGTCAGTACGAAAAGTCTATGGCTACACCTTC.

The chain links TRBV6-1 to TRBJ1-4, with TRBD1 identical over 7 bases. V lost 1 base, J lost 8 bases, and 7 bases stayed unmatched. Germline V lookup: CDR1 MNHNS, CDR2 SASEGT. This CDR3 is built from 15 residues. The CDR3: CASSEVTGVAEKLFF. CDR3 coding DNA: TGTGCCAGCAGTGAAGTTACAGGGGTGGCGGAAAAACTGTTTTTT.

V usage is TRBV6-5 and J usage is TRBJ1-5, with D uncertain. Germline V gene sequence: CDR1 MNHEY, CDR2 SVGAGI. This CDR3 region has 16 residues. The V gene lost 3 bases and the J gene lost 5 bases, with 17 bases spanning the gap. Written as DNA, the CDR3 is TGTGCCAGCAGTTATCTCAAGTCGGCAGACCATCAGCCCCAGCATTTT. Translation: CASSYLKSADHQPQHF.

The rearrangement joins TRBV6-5 to TRBJ2-5, with TRBD2 identical over 12 bases. V was clipped by 7 bases and J by 5 bases; unmatched bases: 5. The germline V gene encodes CDR1 MNHEY and CDR2 SVGAGI. The CDR3 has 14 amino acids. The CDR3 loop reads CASTVLAGGETQYF. The CDR3, as DNA: TGTGCCAGCACAGTACTAGCGGGAGGTGAGACCCAGTACTTC.

The gene calls are TRBV5-1 and TRBJ1-1; D uncertain. Germline V CDR1 and CDR2: SGHRS, YFSETQ. V lost 0 bases to trimming and J lost 6 bases, with 9 bases between them. The CDR3 extends over 13 amino acids. CDR3 sequence reads: CASSLGGKPEAFF. CDR3 bases: TGCGCCAGCAGCTTGGGCGGGAAGCCTGAAGCTTTCTTT.

The J gene is TRBJ2-3, the V gene TRBV5-1; D is unresolved. CDR1 and CDR2 (germline): SGHRS, YFSETQ. Trimming shortened V by 9 bases and J by 0 bases, and 11 bases separated the two germline ends. This CDR3 contains 13 residues. The CDR3 is CATLRQSTDTQYF. For the CDR3, the DNA is TGCGCCACCCTAAGGCAAAGCACAGATACGCAGTATTTT.